This entry describes one T cell receptor beta chain. Its antigen is unknown. No clone much larger than this one lies a single base away; base qualities are absent. Using the deep immunoSEQ assay, TCR CDR3 regions were amplified from genomic DNA by multiplex PCR. Extracted genomic DNA from each cell subset was spread evenly across all wells of several immunoSEQ 96-well plates, with each plate serving as a replicate. For sorted subsets, each replicate PCR was loaded with 200 ng genomic DNA, equivalent to 25,000 to 35,000 T cell genomes. The purified libraries were quantified using a Qubit 3.0 fluorometer, sized with a Bioanalyzer 2100, and then quantified again using the KAPA Library Quantification kit. Each immunoSEQ 96-well plate was sequenced on its own single-read 150-cycle Illumina NextSeq 550 flow cell. The authors' analysis ran thus. Because the immunoSEQ output held only junctional sequences and lacked quality scores, the filtering could not match the filtering applied to full-length reads. Sequences were annotated with PyIR, a Python wrapper for IgBLAST v1.9, using IMGT germline references to assign V/J genes and CDR3. Reads were filtered out if the reads had weak V/J assignments (E-value above 1e-6), no CDR3, stop codons, out-of-frame junctions, or ambiguous translated residues. V3J clonotypes were defined as sequences sharing an identical inferred V gene, J gene, and CDR3 amino acid sequence. Percentage overlap between repertoires was computed as shared unique clonotypes divided by the size of the smaller repertoire. RTK rarefaction, the Chao1 estimator, and Recon v2.1 estimates of unobserved clonotypes were used to assess repertoire richness. Generation probabilities for all TCRbeta clonotypes obtained by the gDNA method from a handful of donors were computed using OLGA. TCRdb mirrors the immuneACCESS table, restricted to in-frame sequences. Some clones are absent from its copies; in checked studies, under half trace to an unresolved V gene, and the reason for the others is unknown. That table supplies the V and J calls and clone size; D and trimming were determined from the DNA. In all, the sample holds a few hundred thousand clones, and 65% to 70% of those were seen once. The top ten hold over 8.5% of the sample.

The sample is drawn from a study of shared clonotypes between healthy human individuals (TCRdb year 2020). Looking at the study overall: A couple of women and three men aged 18 to 49 years were included in the cohort. Different laboratories and diverse techniques were used to prepare libraries and sequence TCR repertoires, to increase sequencing depth and limit assay-specific biases. To estimate repertoire size and how much clonotype sharing occurs between individuals, the study deeply sequenced the blood TCR repertoires of roughly 5 healthy adults. Leukapheresis yielded between about 0.94 and 9.5 billion PBMCs per donor. Per donor, three plates each were used for CD4 naive and CD4 memory, two for CD8 naive, and one for CD8 memory.

Donors were healthy HIV-negative adults with no recently reported acute infections or vaccinations. All donors were Caucasian adults living in Nashville, Tennessee, USA. Magnetic negative selection was used to enrich CD4+ T cells, after which naive cells were positively selected on CD45RA and the negative fraction became the memory subset. Blood was collected by leukapheresis, and PBMCs were isolated by Ficoll-Histopaque density gradient centrifugation and then cryopreserved in liquid nitrogen vapor phase. Analytical flow cytometry was used to check the purity and quantity of each magnetically sorted T cell population. From each sorted fraction, genomic DNA was isolated and quantified by UV absorbance on a Nanodrop 2000c. Looking up the germline V gene yields CDR1 MDHEN and CDR2 SYDVKM. V is cut by 4 bases and J by 7 bases, and the space between the germline ends is 7 bases. There are 11 amino acids in the CDR3, from cysteine to phenylalanine inclusive. The only DNA kept is the CDR3, 33 bases in frame from the first base.

Results the study describes overall, beyond this receptor: Compared with non-shared clonotypes, clonotypes shared by all four sorted-subset donors had higher generation probabilities. Sharing across four donors was observed for around 5% of naive CD4, 3% to 4% of naive CD8, 2.3% of memory CD4, and roughly 0.4% of memory CD8 clonotypes. Naive subsets generally had larger estimated clonotype richness than memory subsets did. Even with the large sequencing depth, rarefaction of the sorted-subset datasets indicated that sequencing was incomplete. Based on pairwise subsampling, the degree of clonotype sharing among donors was expected to be affected by sequencing depth. Because the study included a small number of donors, the genetic and exposure-history diversity represented was limited. Sampling was restricted to blood, and TCR repertoires in tissue are likely to differ from TCR repertoires in blood.

This clonotype was sampled from a man aged 25-45 years in good health. The chain uses TRBV28 and TRBJ1-2; the D gene is perhaps TRBD1, on 5 matching bases. Sequences were obtained from memory CD4+ T cells sorted from blood. Interpreted using the paper, the cell subset or site label stands for: CD45RA-negative fraction. The CDR3 amino acid sequence is: CASSSGIGYTF. The base sequence is TGTGCCAGCAGTTCAGGGATTGGCTACACCTTC.